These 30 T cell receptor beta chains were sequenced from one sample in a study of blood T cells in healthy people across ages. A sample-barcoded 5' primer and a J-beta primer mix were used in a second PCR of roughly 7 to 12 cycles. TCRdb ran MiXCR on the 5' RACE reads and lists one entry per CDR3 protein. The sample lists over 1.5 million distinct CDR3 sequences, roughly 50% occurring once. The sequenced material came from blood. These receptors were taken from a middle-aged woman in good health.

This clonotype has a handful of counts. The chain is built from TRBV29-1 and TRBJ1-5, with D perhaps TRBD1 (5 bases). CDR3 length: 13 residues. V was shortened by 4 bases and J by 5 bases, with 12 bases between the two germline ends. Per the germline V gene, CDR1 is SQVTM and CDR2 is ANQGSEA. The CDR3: CSVGGSIDQPQHF. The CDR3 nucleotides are TGCAGCGTTGGGGGCAGCATCGATCAGCCCCAGCATTTT.

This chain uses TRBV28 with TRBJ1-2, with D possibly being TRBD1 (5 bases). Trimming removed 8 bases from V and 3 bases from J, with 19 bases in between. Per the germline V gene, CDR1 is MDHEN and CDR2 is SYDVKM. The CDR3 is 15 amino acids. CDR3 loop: CASFSGDREYYGYTF. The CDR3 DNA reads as TGTGCCAGCTTCTCGGGGGACCGCGAGTACTATGGCTACACCTTC.

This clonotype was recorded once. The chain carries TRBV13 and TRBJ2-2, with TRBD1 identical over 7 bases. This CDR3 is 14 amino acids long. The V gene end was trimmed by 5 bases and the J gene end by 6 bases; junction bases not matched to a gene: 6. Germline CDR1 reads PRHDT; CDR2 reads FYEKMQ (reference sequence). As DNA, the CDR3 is TGTGCCAGCAGCCCTCGACAGGGTTCCGGGGAGCTGTTTTTT. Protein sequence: CASSPRQGSGELFF.

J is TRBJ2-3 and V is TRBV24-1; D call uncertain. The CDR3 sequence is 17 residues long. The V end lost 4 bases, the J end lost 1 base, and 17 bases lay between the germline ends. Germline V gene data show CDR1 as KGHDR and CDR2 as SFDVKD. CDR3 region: CATSDPATRIRTDTQYF. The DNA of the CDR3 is TGTGCCACCAGTGACCCTGCTACTCGTATACGCACAGATACGCAGTATTTT.

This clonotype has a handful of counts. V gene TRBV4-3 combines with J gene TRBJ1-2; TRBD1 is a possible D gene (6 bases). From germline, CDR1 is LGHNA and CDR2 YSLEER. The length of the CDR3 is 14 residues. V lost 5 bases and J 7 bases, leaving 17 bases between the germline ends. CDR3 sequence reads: CASSFKGGGSGYTF. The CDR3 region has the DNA TGCGCCAGCAGCTTCAAAGGGGGGGGCTCTGGCTACACCTTC.

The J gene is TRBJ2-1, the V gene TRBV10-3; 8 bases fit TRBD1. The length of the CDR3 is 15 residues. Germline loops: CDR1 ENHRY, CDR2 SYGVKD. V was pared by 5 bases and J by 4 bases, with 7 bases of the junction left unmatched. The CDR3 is CAISWTGHTYNEQFF. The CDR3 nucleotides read TGTGCCATCAGTTGGACAGGGCACACTTACAATGAGCAGTTCTTC.

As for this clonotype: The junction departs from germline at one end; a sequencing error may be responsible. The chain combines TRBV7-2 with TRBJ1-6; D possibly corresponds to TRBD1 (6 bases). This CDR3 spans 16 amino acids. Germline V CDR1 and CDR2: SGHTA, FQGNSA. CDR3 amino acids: CASSPVRQELNSLLHF. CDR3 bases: TGTGCCAGCAGCCCGGTGAGACAGGAGCTTAATTCACTCCTCCACTTT.

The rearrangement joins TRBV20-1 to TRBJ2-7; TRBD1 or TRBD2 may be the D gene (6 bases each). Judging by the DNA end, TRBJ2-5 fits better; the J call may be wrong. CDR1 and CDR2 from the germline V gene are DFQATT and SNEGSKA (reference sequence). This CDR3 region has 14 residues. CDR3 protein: CEGDSGGTRETQYF. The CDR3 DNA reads TGCGAAGGGGACTCCGGAGGGACACGAGAGACCCAGTACTTC.

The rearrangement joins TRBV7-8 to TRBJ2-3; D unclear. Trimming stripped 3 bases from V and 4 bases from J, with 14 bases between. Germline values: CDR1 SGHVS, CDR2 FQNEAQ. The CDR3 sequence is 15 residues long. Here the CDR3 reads CASSFQRFPPDTQYF. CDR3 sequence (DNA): TGTGCCAGCAGCTTTCAAAGATTCCCCCCAGATACGCAGTATTTT.

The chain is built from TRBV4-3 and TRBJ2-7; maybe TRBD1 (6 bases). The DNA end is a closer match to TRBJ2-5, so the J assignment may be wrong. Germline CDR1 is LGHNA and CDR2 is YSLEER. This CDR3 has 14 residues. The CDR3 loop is CASSQESRGQTQYF. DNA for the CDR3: TGCGCCAGCAGCCAAGAATCCAGGGGACAGACCCAGTACTTC.

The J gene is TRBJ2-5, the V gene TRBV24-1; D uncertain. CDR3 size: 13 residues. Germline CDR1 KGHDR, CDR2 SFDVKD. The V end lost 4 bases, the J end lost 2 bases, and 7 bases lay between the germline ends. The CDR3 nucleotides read TGTGCCACCAGTGAAAGCACGCAAGAGACCCAGTACTTC. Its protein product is CATSESTQETQYF.

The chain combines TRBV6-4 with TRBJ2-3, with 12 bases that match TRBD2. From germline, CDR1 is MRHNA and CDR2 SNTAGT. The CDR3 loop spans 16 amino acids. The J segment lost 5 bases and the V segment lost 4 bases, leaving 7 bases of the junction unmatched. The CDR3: CASSVSSGGEEDTQYF. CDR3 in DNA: TGTGCCAGCAGTGTATCTAGCGGGGGGGAGGAAGATACGCAGTATTTT.

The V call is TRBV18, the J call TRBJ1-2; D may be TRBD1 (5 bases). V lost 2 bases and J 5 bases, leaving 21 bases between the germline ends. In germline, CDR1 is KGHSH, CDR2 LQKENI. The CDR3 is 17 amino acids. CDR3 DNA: TGTGCCAGCTCACCAGCTTTAACGCGAGACAGCCCTTATGGCTACACCTTC. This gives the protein CASSPALTRDSPYGYTF.

In nucleotides, the CDR3 is TGTGCCAGCAGCCGACCTAAGACCCAGTACTTC. This encodes CASSRPKTQYF. The chain uses TRBV14 and TRBJ2-5; the D is unclear. The ends were cut back, 4 bases at V and 6 bases at J, with 6 bases in the middle. The CDR3 loop spans 11 amino acids. Germline assignment: CDR1 SGHDN and CDR2 FVKESK.

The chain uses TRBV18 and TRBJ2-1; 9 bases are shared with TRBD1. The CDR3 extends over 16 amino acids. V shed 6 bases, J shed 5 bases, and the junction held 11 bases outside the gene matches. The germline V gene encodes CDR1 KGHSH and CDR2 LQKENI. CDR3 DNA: TGTGCCAGCTCCCCCCGAGGGACAGGGTTCGACAATGAGCAGTTCTTC. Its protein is CASSPRGTGFDNEQFF.

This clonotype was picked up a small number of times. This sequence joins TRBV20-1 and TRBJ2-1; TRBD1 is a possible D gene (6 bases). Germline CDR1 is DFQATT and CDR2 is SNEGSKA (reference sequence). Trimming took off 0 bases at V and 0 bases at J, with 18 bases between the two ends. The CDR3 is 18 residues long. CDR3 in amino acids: CSARDVSSRGLSYNEQFF. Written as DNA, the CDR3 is TGCAGTGCTAGAGATGTCTCTAGCAGGGGCCTCTCCTACAATGAGCAGTTCTTC.

The CDR3 DNA sequence: TGTGCCAGCAGCCCCGCTAGCGGTCTCCATCAAGAGACCCAGTACTTC. It translates to CASSPASGLHQETQYF. V usage is TRBV11-2 and J usage is TRBJ2-5; 7 positions agree with TRBD2. This CDR3 has 16 residues. Unmatched junction bases numbered 11, after V lost 5 bases and J lost 2 bases. Germline lookup yields CDR1 SGHAT and CDR2 FQNNGV.

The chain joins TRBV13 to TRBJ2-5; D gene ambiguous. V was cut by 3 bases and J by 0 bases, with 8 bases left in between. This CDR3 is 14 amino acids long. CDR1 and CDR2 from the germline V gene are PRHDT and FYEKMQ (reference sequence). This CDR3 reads CASSLRRNQETQYF. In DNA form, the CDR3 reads TGTGCCAGCAGCTTGAGGAGAAACCAAGAGACCCAGTACTTC.

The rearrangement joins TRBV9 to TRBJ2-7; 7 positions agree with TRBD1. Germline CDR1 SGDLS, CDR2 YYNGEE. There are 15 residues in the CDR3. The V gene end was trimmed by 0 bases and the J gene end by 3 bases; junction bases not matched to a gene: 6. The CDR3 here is CASSVAGTADYEQYF. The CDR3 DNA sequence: TGTGCCAGCAGCGTAGCCGGGACAGCTGACTACGAGCAGTACTTC. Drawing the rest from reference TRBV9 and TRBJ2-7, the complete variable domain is DSGVTQTPKHLITATGQRVTLRCSPRSGDLSVYWYQQSLDQGLQFLIQYYNGEERAKGNILERFSAQQFPDLHSELNLSSLELGDSALYFCASSVAGTADYEQYFGPGTRLTVT.

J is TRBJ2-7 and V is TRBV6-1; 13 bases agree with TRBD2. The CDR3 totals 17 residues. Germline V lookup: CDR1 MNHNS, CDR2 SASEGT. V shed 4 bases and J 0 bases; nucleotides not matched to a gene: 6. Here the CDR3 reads CASSGRTSGGRSYEQYF. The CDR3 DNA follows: TGTGCCAGCAGTGGAAGGACTAGCGGGGGCCGCTCCTACGAGCAGTACTTC.

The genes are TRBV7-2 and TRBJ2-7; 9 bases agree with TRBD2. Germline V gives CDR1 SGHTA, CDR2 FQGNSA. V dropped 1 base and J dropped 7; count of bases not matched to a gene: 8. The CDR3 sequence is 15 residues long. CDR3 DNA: TGTGCCAGCAGCTTAGAACGCGGGGGGGTTTATGAGCAGTACTTC. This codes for CASSLERGGVYEQYF.

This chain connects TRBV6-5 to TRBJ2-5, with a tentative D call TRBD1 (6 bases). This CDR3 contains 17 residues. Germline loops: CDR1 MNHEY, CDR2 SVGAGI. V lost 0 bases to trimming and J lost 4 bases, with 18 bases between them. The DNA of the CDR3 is TGTGCCAGCAGTTACTCGACGCAGGGGAGAGTAGGAGAGACCCAGTACTTC. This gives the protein CASSYSTQGRVGETQYF.

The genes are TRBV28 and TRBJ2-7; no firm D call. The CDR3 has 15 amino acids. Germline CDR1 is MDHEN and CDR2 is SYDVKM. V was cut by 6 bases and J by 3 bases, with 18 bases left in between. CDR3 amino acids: CASSLVPPRNYEQYF. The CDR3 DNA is TGTGCCAGCAGCCTTGTGCCCCCGCGTAACTACGAGCAGTACTTC.

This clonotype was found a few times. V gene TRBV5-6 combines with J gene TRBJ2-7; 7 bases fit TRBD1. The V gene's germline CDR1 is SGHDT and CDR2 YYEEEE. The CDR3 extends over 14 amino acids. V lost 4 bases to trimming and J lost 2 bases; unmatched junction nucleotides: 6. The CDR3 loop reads CASSQGVDTYEQYF. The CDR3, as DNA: TGTGCCAGCAGCCAGGGGGTAGATACCTACGAGCAGTACTTC.

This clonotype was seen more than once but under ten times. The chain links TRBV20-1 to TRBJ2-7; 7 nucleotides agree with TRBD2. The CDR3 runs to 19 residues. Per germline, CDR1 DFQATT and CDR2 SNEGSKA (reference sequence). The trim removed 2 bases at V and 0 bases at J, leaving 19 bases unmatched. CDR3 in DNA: TGCAGTGCTAGACCCCCGGGGGGAACCTTAACAATGAGCTCCTACGAGCAGTACTTC. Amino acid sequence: CSARPPGGTLTMSSYEQYF.

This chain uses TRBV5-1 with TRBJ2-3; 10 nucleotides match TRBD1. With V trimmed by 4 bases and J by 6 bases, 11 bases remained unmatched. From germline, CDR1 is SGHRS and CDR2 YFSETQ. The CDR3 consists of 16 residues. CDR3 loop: CASSGDTGQGSDTQYF. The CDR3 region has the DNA TGCGCCAGCAGCGGCGATACGGGACAGGGGAGTGATACGCAGTATTTT.

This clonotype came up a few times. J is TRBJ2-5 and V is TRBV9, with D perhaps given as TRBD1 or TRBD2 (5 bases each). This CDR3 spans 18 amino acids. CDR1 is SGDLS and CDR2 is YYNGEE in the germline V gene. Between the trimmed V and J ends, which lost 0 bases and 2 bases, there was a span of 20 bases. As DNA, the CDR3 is TGTGCCAGCAGCGTAGCTAGCAGGGTTTGGAGCGATCAAGAGACCCAGTACTTC. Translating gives CASSVASRVWSDQETQYF.

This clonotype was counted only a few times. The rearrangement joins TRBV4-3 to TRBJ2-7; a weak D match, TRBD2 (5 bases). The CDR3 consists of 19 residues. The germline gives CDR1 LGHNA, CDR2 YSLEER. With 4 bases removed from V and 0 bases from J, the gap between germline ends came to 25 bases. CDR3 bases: TGCGCCAGCAGCCCTTCAGTTGAGGGCCCAGAGAAACCCTCCTACGAGCAGTACTTC. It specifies CASSPSVEGPEKPSYEQYF.

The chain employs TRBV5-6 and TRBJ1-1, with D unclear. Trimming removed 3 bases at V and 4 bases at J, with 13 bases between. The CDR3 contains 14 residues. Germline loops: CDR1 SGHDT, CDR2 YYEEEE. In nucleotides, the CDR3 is TGTGCCAGCAGCTCCGGAGTACGGAGCACTGAAGCTTTCTTT. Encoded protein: CASSSGVRSTEAFF.

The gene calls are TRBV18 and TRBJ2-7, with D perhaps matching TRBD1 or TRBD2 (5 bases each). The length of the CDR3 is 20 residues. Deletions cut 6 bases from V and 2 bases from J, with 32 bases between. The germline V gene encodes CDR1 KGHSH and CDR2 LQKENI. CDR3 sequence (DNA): TGTGCCAGCTCGCTACCGATGATGCAGTTGCCGGGGCGATTGACCTACGAGCAGTACTTC. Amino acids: CASSLPMMQLPGRLTYEQYF.